The following is a TCR beta chain sequence with its context. The data were obtained in a study of blood T cell repertoires in COVID-19. Across the study: Sites in the United States, Italy and Spain provided acute and convalescent COVID-19 samples. T cells, B-cell-depleted T cells, or PBMCs supplied cDNA or gDNA.

The CDR3 is 14 amino acids. The germline V gene has CDR1 KGHSH and CDR2 LQKENI. With 3 bases removed from V and 5 bases from J, the gap between germline ends came to 11 bases. Using immunoSEQ multiplex PCR, the repertoire was profiled, and TCRdb retains in-frame clones only, with some absent. The sample yields 200,000 or so clones, about nine tenths seen once. The gene calls are TRBV18 and TRBJ2-1; D ambiguous. The sequenced sample was peripheral blood. This receptor was taken from a man aged 65 to 79 with active or convalescent COVID-19. The CDR3 sequence is CASSPAPPDNEQFF. DNA of the CDR3: TGTGCCAGCTCACCGGCTCCACCCGACAATGAGCAGTTCTTC.